This T cell receptor (beta chain) originates from a study of shared clonotypes between healthy human individuals. Germline CDR1 MNHNY, CDR2 SVGAGI (reference sequence). Deletions cut 8 bases from V and 8 bases from J, with 12 bases between. The CDR3 has 11 residues. With respect to this clone: Its specificity is not known.

The assay was run at deep level. Methods used by the authors: Junction-only sequences produced by ImmunoSEQ had no quality scores, so filtering differed. Produced via immunoSEQ multiplex PCR; TCRdb's table is partial and in-frame only. D and trimming were read from the DNA, whereas the V and J calls and clone size are those reported in that table. The sample lists about 2.1 million clones, just under 95% seen once, with around 1.7% in the top ten. Findings and limits, study-wide: It was observed that roughly 5% of naive CD4 clonotypes were shared across several donors.

CD45RO-negative, CCR7-selected cells formed the naive CD8 fraction, which excluded terminally differentiated effector memory CD45RA+ cells. The sequenced sample was naive CD8+ T cells from PBMCs. This clonotype was sampled from a man between 18 and 29 years old in good health. Some clones in this sample may be carry-over from other donors' samples. This chain joins TRBV6-6 and TRBJ1-2; D gene ambiguous. The chain's CDR3 is CASWFSGGYTF. CDR3 DNA sequence: TGTGCCAGCTGGTTCTCGGGGGGCTACACCTTC.